This TCR beta chain was recorded in a study of OX40 agonist ivuxolimab in advanced cancers. Study-level background: Cancers in dose escalation were hepatocellular, melanoma, renal cell and head and neck. Broader study findings: At doses 0.1 to 3.0 mg/kg, CD4+ and CD8+ clones expanded.

The V gene end was trimmed by 8 bases and the J gene end by 2 bases; junction bases not matched to a gene: 0. CDR1 and CDR2 (germline): SNHLY, FYNNEI. The CDR3 contains 11 residues. About this clone: No antigen is known for it.

Measured with immunoSEQ multiplex PCR; TCRdb has only the in-frame clones, and not every one. The repertoire holds approximately 77,000 clones, with roughly 90% as singletons. The chain recombines TRBV2 with TRBJ2-7, with 7 bases that match TRBD1. This TCR was sampled from an adult with an advanced solid tumor such as melanoma, head and neck, liver or kidney cancer. This specimen was CD4+ or CD8+ T cells sorted from blood, taken in a trial of the OX40 agonist ivuxolimab. In DNA, the CDR3 is TGTGCCAGCCAGGGGGCCTACGAGCAGTACTTC. Translated, it gives CASQGAYEQYF.